Sequencing of this T cell receptor beta chain was carried out in a study of cytomegalovirus exposure and HLA in healthy donors. About the study: Both the 100 to 150 validation repertoires and the roughly 640 first-cohort repertoires used the same platform, as reported by a later analysis. Whole-study findings and limits: Among TCR beta chains, those listed as cytomegalovirus-associated numbered under 200. As was reported, the classifier diagnosed cytomegalovirus status with high specificity and sensitivity. It was found in a later analysis that first-cohort TCR clusters tended to co-occur in the 130 or so validation repertoires.

Repertoires were generated with immunoSEQ multiplex PCR, while TCRdb's copy carries only in-frame clones and drops some. The sample contains about 130,000 clones, roughly nine tenths of which appear only once. As regards this clone: The antigen is unknown.

Germline loops: CDR1 KGHSY, CDR2 FQNENV. There are 16 residues in the CDR3. The ends lost 1 base at V and 7 bases at J; junction bases unmatched: 6. This chain uses TRBV16 with TRBJ2-1, with TRBD2 matching over 11 bases. Sequencing was performed on PBMCs. This TCR came from a man in his thirties or forties in good health and CMV-seronegative. The CDR3 loop reads CASSQLAGGPFNEQFF. The CDR3 DNA sequence: TGTGCCAGCAGCCAATTAGCGGGGGGGCCGTTTAATGAGCAGTTCTTC.